One sample yielded the 21 T cell receptor beta chains listed below, sequenced in a study of shared clonotypes between healthy human individuals. Some clones are missing from TCRdb's copy, which holds only in-frame ones; the method was immunoSEQ multiplex PCR. The sample lists roughly 590,000 clones; 95% to 96% were seen once. Naive CD8 cells lacked CD45RO and underwent positive selection for CCR7, leaving out terminally differentiated effector memory CD45RA+ cells. Sample: naive CD8+ T cells sorted from blood. The origin of the receptors is a woman aged 25 to 39 in good health.

This clone was counted a single time. The chain joins TRBV27 to TRBJ1-5, with D uncertain. The CDR3 totals 14 residues. V lost 2 bases to trimming and J lost 3 bases, with 8 bases between them. Per the germline V gene, CDR1 is MNHEY and CDR2 is SMNVEV (reference sequence). The chain's CDR3 is CASSLGGTNQPQHF. In DNA, the CDR3 is TGTGCCAGCAGTTTAGGAGGCACCAATCAGCCCCAGCATTTT.

This chain uses TRBV21-1 with TRBJ1-1. TRBV21-1 is a listed pseudogene. The CDR3 length is 11 residues. Written as DNA, the CDR3 is TGTGCCAGCAGCAAAGTCACTGAAGCTTTCTTT. This codes for CASSKVTEAFF.

CDR3 amino acids: CASSPLRSSYEQYF. CDR3 sequence (DNA): TGTGCCAGCAGCCCACTTAGGAGCTCCTACGAGCAGTACTTC. The chain joins TRBV11-2 to TRBJ2-7; no definite D call. The germline CDR1 and CDR2 sequences are SGHAT and FQNNGV. The CDR3 is made up of 14 amino acids. Trimming took off 5 bases at V and 0 bases at J, with 11 bases between the two ends.

The chain has TRBV28 and TRBJ1-1, with a weak D call TRBD1 (6 bases). Germline CDR1 reads MDHEN; CDR2 reads SYDVKM. This CDR3 has 13 amino acids. Deletions cut 3 bases from V and 10 bases from J, with 15 bases between. CDR3 coding DNA: TGTGCCAGCAGTTTGAGTTTGGGAGGGGGAGCTTTCTTT. Its translation is CASSLSLGGGAFF.

V is TRBV10-2 and J is TRBJ2-2; D not resolved. CDR3 length: 13 residues. V was shortened by 7 bases and J by 2 bases, with 8 bases between the two germline ends. Per the germline V gene, CDR1 is WSHSY and CDR2 is SAAADI. The DNA of the CDR3 is TGCGCCAGCAATATAGACAACACCGGGGAGCTGTTTTTT. Protein sequence: CASNIDNTGELFF.

This chain connects TRBV4-1 to TRBJ2-3; 8 bases fit TRBD2. The CDR3 is made up of 17 amino acids. CDR1 is MGHRA, CDR2 YSYEKL, per germline. J lost 4 bases, V lost 0 bases, and 9 bases had no gene match. The CDR3 sequence: CASSQDGAGGEADTQYF. Written as DNA, the CDR3 is TGCGCCAGCAGCCAAGATGGGGCGGGGGGAGAGGCAGATACGCAGTATTTT.

This sequence joins TRBV5-5 and TRBJ2-7; no reliable D call. Germline V lookup: CDR1 SGHKS, CDR2 YYEKEE (reference sequence). The CDR3 runs 16 residues. V dropped 1 base and J dropped 4 bases, with 18 bases sitting between them. CDR3: CASSLFRTALRYEQYF. For the CDR3, the DNA is TGTGCCAGCAGCTTGTTCCGGACCGCACTTCGGTACGAGCAGTACTTC.

The rearrangement uses TRBV29-1 and TRBJ2-5; perhaps TRBD2 as D (5 bases). The CDR3 has 14 amino acids. The V gene's germline CDR1 is SQVTM and CDR2 ANQGSEA. The CDR3 sequence is CGLSIVGVGETQYF. For the CDR3, the DNA is TGCGGCCTATCCATTGTGGGAGTGGGGGAGACCCAGTACTTC.

The chain uses TRBV19 and TRBJ1-1, with TRBD1 matching over 8 bases. The CDR3 totals 15 residues. Trimming removed 6 bases from V and 10 bases from J; junction bases left unmatched: 16. Germline loops: CDR1 LNHDA, CDR2 SQIVND (reference sequence). The CDR3: CASSPRGGRGRGAFF. The CDR3 coding sequence is TGTGCCAGTAGCCCCCGGGGAGGCAGGGGGCGAGGAGCTTTCTTT. Supplemented by reference TRBV19 and TRBJ1-1, the full variable domain reads DGGITQSPKYLFRKEGQNVTLSCEQNLNHDAMYWYRQDPGQGLRLIYYSQIVNDFQKGDIAEGYSVSREKKESFPLTVTSAQKNPTAFYLCASSPRGGRGRGAFFGQGTRLTVV.

The V call is TRBV28, the J call TRBJ2-5; 7 bases line up with TRBD2. V lost 3 bases and J lost 5; bases outside the gene matches: 6. This CDR3 is built from 14 residues. From germline, CDR1 is MDHEN and CDR2 SYDVKM. The CDR3 sequence is CASSLIGLDETQYF. The CDR3 coding sequence is TGTGCCAGCAGTTTGATCGGACTAGACGAGACCCAGTACTTC.

V usage is TRBV4-1 and J usage is TRBJ1-5; D remains unclear. Germline CDR1 is MGHRA and CDR2 is YSYEKL. The CDR3 has 16 residues. V was pared by 2 bases and J by 4 bases, with 15 bases between. CDR3: CASSQFSAGVNQPQHF. The CDR3 nucleotides are TGCGCCAGCAGCCAATTTTCGGCAGGAGTGAATCAGCCCCAGCATTTT.

The chain combines TRBV11-3 with TRBJ1-5; TRBD1 agrees at 7 bases. This CDR3 region has 18 residues. Unmatched junction bases numbered 19, after V lost 9 bases and J lost 2 bases. Per the germline V gene, CDR1 is SGHNT and CDR2 is YENEEA. CDR3: CARPLRRAGGFRNQPQHF. In nucleotides, the CDR3 is TGTGCCAGACCATTGCGGAGGGCAGGGGGTTTTCGCAATCAGCCCCAGCATTTT.

This rearrangement joins TRBV4-1 to TRBJ2-1; D may be TRBD2 (7 bases). The germline V gene has CDR1 MGHRA and CDR2 YSYEKL. V was trimmed by 3 bases and J by 7 bases, leaving 16 bases between them. The CDR3 length is 15 residues. Written as DNA, the CDR3 is TGCGCCAGCAGCCACCCCGGGGGAGGGGGAAATGAGCAGTTCTTC. Amino acid sequence: CASSHPGGGGNEQFF.

The V call is TRBV5-6, the J call TRBJ2-3; TRBD2 agrees at 9 bases. J was trimmed by 9 bases and V by 2 bases; bases with no gene match: 4. This CDR3 comprises 13 residues. From germline, CDR1 is SGHDT and CDR2 YYEEEE. The CDR3 coding sequence is TGTGCCAGCAGCTTAGCGGGAGGACGGACGCAGTATTTT. As protein: CASSLAGGRTQYF.

The J gene is TRBJ2-1, the V gene TRBV7-8, with 9 nucleotides matching TRBD2. Losses at the gene ends were 5 bases for V and 0 bases for J; bases not matched to a gene: 5. In germline, CDR1 is SGHVS, CDR2 FQNEAQ. The CDR3 covers 16 residues. The CDR3 coding sequence is TGTGCCAGCAGCGCCAGCGGGAGGCCCTCCTACAATGAGCAGTTCTTC. Amino acids: CASSASGRPSYNEQFF.

This chain joins TRBV7-9 and TRBJ2-7; D gene unclear. V was clipped by 1 base and J by 0 bases, with 10 bases between them. The length of the CDR3 is 15 residues. CDR1 and CDR2 (germline): SEHNR, FQNEAQ (reference sequence). The DNA for the CDR3 is TGTGCCAGCAGCTTAGGGTACAGCAACTCCTACGAGCAGTACTTC. Translated, it gives CASSLGYSNSYEQYF.

This chain joins TRBV28 and TRBJ2-7; D is uncertain. The CDR3 sequence is 12 residues long. Germline V lookup: CDR1 MDHEN, CDR2 SYDVKM. V lost 4 bases and J 4 bases, leaving 8 bases between the germline ends. CDR3 bases: TGTGCCAGCAGTTCAAGGCTTTACGAGCAGTACTTC. Encoded protein: CASSSRLYEQYF.

The CDR3 DNA reads as TGTGCCAGCAGCTCGATAGCGGGAGGGCCGCGAAATGAGCAGTTCTTC. This gives the protein CASSSIAGGPRNEQFF. V gene TRBV5-4 combines with J gene TRBJ2-1; TRBD2 matches at 11 bases. CDR1 and CDR2 from the germline V gene are SGHNT and YYREEE (reference sequence). V lost 3 bases and J lost 7; bases outside the gene matches: 9. The CDR3 runs to 16 residues.

The V gene is TRBV19, the J gene TRBJ2-7, with 9 bases identical to TRBD2. V was pared by 5 bases and J by 2 bases, with 7 bases of the junction left unmatched. The CDR3 has 15 amino acids. Germline V gives CDR1 LNHDA, CDR2 SQIVND (reference sequence). The CDR3 sequence: CASSFGSGRTYEQYF. The CDR3 nucleotides are TGTGCCAGTAGTTTTGGGAGCGGGAGGACCTACGAGCAGTACTTC.

J is TRBJ1-2 and V is TRBV6-6; D is ambiguous. The CDR3 is 14 amino acids. Trimming stripped 2 bases from V and 4 bases from J, with 11 bases between. Germline loops: CDR1 MNHNY, CDR2 SVGAGI (reference sequence). Here the CDR3 reads CASSYEEGSYGYTF. The CDR3 DNA sequence: TGTGCCAGCAGTTACGAGGAAGGATCCTATGGCTACACCTTC.

V and J are TRBV5-4 and TRBJ2-3, with TRBD2 matching 11 bases. Germline V lookup: CDR1 SGHNT, CDR2 YYREEE (reference sequence). The CDR3 is made up of 16 amino acids. With V trimmed by 2 bases and J by 4 bases, 6 bases remained unmatched. The CDR3 bases are TGTGCCAGCAGCTTAGAGGGACTAGCGGCCCCAGATACGCAGTATTTT. It yields the protein CASSLEGLAAPDTQYF. Drawing the rest from reference TRBV5-4 and TRBJ2-3, the complete variable domain is ETGVTQSPTHLIKTRGQQVTLRCSSQSGHNTVSWYQQALGQGPQFIFQYYREEENGRGNFPPRFSGLQFPNYSSELNVNALELDDSALYLCASSLEGLAAPDTQYFGPGTRLTVL.